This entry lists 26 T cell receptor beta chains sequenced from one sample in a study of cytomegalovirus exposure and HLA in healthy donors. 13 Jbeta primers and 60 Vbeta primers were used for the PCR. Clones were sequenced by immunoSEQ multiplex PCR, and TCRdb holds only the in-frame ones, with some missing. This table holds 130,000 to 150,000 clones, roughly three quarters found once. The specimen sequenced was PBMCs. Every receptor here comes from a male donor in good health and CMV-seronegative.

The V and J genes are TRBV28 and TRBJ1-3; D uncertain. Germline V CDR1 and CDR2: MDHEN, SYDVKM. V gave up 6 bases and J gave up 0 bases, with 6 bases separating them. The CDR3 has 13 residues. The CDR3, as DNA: TGTGCCAGCAGCCCAGGCTCTGGAAACACCATATATTTT. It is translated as CASSPGSGNTIYF.

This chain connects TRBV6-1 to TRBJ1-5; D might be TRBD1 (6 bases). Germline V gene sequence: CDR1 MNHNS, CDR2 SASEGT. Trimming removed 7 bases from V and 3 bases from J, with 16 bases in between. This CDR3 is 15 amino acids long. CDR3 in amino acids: CASNHQGRDNQPQHF. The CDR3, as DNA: TGTGCCAGCAACCACCAGGGGCGCGACAATCAGCCCCAGCATTTT.

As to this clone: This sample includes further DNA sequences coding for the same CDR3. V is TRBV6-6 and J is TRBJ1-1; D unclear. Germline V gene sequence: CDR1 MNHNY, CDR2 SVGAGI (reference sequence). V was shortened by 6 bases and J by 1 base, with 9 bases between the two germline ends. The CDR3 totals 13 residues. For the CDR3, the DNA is TGTGCCAGCAGCTCCGGAGGGAACACTGAAGCTTTCTTT. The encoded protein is CASSSGGNTEAFF.

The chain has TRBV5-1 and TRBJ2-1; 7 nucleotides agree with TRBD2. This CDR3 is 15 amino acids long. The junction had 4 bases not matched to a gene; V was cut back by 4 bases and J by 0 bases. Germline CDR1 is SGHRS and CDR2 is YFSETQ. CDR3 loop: CASSDGGSSYNEQFF. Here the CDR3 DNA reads TGCGCCAGCAGCGACGGGGGGAGCTCCTACAATGAGCAGTTCTTC.

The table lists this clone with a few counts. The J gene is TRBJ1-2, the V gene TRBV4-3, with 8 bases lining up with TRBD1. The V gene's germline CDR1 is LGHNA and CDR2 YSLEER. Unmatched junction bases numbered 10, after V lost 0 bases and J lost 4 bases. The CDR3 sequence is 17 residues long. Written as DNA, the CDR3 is TGCGCCAGCAGCCAAGAATTTGGGACAGGCGGAATCTATGGCTACACCTTC. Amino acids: CASSQEFGTGGIYGYTF.

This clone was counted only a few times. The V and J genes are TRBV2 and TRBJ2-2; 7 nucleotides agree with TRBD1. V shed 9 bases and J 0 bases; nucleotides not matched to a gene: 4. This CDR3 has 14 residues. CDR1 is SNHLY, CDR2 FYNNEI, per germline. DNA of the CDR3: TGTGCCAGTCAGGGACAGACGAACACCGGGGAGCTGTTTTTT. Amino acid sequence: CASQGQTNTGELFF.

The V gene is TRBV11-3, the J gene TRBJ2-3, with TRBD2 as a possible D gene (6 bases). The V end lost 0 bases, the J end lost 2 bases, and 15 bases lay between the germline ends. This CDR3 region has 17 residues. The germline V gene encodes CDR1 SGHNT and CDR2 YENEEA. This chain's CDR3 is CASSLDSGYGTTDTQYF. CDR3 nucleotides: TGTGCCAGCAGCTTAGATAGCGGCTACGGGACCACAGATACGCAGTATTTT.

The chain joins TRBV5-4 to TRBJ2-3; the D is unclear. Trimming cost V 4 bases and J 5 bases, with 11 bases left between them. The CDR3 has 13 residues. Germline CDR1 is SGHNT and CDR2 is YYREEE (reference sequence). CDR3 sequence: CASSPVGGDTQYF. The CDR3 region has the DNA TGTGCCAGCAGCCCCGTAGGCGGAGATACGCAGTATTTT.

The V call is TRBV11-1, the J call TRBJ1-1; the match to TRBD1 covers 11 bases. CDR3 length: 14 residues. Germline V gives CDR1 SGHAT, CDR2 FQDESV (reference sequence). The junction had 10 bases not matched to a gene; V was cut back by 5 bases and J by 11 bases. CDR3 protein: CASSPAGTGGIAFF. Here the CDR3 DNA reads TGTGCCAGCAGCCCAGCAGGGACAGGGGGGATTGCTTTCTTT.

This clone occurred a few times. This chain's CDR3 is CAQLGTQYEQYF. The CDR3 DNA is TGTGCCCAGCTCGGGACACAATACGAGCAGTACTTC. The chain couples TRBV2 to TRBJ2-7; possible D gene TRBD1, 6 bases. Looked up from germline, CDR1 is SNHLY and CDR2 is FYNNEI. The length of the CDR3 is 12 residues. The V end was cut by 11 bases, the J end by 4 bases, with 15 bases between.

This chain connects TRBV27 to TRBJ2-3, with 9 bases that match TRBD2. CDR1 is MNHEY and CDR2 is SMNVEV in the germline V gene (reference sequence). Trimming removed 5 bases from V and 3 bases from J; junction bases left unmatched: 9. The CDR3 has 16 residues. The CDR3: CASSLLGSGGTDTQYF. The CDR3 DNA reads TGTGCCAGCAGTCTCCTCGGAAGCGGGGGGACAGATACGCAGTATTTT.

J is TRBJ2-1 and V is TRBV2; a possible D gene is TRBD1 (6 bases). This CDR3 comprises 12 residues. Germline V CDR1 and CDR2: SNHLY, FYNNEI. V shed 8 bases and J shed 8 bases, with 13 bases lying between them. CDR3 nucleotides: TGTGCCAGCGGAACAGGGTTCTATGAGCAGTTCTTC. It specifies CASGTGFYEQFF.

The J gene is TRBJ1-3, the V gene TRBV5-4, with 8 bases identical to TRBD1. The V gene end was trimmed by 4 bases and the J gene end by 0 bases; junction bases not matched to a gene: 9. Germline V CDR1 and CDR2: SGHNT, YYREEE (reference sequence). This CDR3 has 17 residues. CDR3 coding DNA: TGTGCCAGCAGCACCAGACAGGGGCCGAGCTCTGGAAACACCATATATTTT. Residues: CASSTRQGPSSGNTIYF.

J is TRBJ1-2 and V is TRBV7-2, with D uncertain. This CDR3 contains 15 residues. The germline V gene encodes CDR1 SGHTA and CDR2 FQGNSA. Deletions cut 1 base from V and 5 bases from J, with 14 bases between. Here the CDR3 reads CASSLVAPISYGYTF. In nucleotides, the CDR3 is TGTGCCAGCAGCTTAGTTGCCCCTATCTCGTATGGCTACACCTTC.

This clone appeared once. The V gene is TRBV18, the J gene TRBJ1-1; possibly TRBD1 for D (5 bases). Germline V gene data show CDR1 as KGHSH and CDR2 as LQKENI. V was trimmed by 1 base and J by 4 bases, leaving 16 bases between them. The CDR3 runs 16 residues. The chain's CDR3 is CASSPREGQGFTEAFF. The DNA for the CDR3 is TGTGCCAGCTCACCACGAGAAGGTCAGGGCTTCACTGAAGCTTTCTTT.

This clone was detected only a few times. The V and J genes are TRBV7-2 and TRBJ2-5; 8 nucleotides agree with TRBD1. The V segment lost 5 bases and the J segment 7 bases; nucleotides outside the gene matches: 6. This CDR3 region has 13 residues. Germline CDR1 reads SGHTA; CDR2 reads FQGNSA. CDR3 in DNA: TGTGCCAGCAGCCCGCTCACAGGGGGGACCCAGTACTTC. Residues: CASSPLTGGTQYF.

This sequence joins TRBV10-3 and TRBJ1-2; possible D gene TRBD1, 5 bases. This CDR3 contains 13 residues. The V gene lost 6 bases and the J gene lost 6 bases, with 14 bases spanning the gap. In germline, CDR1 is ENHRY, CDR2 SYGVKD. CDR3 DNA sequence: TGTGCCATCAGCATACAGGTAGTTGATGGCTACACCTTC. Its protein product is CAISIQVVDGYTF.

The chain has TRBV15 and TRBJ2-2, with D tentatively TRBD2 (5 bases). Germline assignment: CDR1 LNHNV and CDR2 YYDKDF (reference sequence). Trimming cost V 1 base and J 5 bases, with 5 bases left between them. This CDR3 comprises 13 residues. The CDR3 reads CATSRGRTGELFF. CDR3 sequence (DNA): TGTGCCACCAGCAGAGGGAGGACCGGGGAGCTGTTTTTT.

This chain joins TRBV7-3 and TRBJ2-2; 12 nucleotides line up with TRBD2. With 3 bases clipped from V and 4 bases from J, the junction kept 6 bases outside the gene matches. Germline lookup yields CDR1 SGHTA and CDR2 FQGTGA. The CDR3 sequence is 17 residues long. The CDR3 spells CASSFSSGGAATGELFF. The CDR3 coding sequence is TGTGCCAGCAGCTTCTCTAGCGGGGGGGCCGCCACCGGGGAGCTGTTTTTT.

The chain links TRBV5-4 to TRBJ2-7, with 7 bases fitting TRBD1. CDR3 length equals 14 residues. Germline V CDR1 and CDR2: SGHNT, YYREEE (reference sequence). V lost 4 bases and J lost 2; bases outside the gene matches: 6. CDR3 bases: TGTGCCAGCAGCCTTCGACAGGGAGCCTACGAGCAGTACTTC. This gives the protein CASSLRQGAYEQYF.

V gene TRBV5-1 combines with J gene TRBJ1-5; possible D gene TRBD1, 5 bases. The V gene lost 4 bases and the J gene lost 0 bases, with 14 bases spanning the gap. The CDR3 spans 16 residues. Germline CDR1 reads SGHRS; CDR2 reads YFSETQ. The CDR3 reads CASSPGGGSSNQPQHF. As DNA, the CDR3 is TGCGCCAGCAGCCCGGGGGGGGGTAGTAGCAATCAGCCCCAGCATTTT. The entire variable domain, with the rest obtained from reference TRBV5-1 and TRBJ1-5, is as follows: KAGVTQTPRYLIKTRGQQVTLSCSPISGHRSVSWYQQTPGQGLQFLFEYFSETQRNKGNFPGRFSGRQFSNSRSEMNVSTLELGDSALYLCASSPGGGSSNQPQHFGDGTRLSIL.

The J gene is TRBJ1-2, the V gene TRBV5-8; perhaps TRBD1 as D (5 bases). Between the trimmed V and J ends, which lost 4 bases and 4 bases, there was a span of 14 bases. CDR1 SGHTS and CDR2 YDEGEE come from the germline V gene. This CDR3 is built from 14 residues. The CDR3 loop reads CASSIQGVIYGYTF. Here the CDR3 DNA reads TGTGCCAGCAGCATTCAAGGGGTGATCTATGGCTACACCTTC.

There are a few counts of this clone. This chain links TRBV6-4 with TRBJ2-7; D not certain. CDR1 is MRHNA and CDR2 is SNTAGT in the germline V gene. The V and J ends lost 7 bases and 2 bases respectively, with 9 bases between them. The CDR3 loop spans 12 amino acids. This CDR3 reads CASTLPPYEQYF. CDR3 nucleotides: TGTGCCAGCACCCTACCTCCCTACGAGCAGTACTTC.

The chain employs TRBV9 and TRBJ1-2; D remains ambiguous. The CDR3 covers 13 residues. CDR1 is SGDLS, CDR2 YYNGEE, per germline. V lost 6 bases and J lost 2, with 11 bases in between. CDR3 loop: CASTLGTNYGYTF. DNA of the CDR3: TGTGCCAGCACGCTAGGCACAAACTATGGCTACACCTTC.

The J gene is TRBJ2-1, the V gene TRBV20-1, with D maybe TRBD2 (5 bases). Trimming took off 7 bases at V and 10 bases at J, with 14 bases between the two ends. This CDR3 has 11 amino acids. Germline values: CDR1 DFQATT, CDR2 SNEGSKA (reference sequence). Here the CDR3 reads CSGASGPEQFF. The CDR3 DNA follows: TGCAGTGGCGCGAGCGGTCCCGAGCAGTTCTTC.

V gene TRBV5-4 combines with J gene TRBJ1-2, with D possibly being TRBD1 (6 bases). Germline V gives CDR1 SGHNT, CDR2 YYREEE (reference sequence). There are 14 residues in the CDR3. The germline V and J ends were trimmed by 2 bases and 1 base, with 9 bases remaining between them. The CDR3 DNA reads TGTGCCAGCAGCTTTTTGGACAGTAACTATGGCTACACCTTC. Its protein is CASSFLDSNYGYTF.